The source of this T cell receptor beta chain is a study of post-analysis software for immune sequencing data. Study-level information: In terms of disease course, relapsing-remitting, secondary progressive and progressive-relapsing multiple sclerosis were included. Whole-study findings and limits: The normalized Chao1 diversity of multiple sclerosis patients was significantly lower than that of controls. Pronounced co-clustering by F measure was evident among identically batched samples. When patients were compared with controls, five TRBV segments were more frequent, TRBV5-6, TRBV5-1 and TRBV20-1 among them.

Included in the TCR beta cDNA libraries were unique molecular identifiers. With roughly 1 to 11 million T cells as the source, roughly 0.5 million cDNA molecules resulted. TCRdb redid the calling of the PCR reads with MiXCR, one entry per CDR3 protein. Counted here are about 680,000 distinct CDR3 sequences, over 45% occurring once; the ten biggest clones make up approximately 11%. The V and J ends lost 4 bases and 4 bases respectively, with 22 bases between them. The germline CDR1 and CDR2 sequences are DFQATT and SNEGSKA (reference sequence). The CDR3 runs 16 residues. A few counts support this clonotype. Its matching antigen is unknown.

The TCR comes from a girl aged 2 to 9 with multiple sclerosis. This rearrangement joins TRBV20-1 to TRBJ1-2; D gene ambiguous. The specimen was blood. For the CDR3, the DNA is TGCAGTGCTATCAACGTACGACAATCAGGCCTCTATGGCTACACCTTC. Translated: CSAINVRQSGLYGYTF.